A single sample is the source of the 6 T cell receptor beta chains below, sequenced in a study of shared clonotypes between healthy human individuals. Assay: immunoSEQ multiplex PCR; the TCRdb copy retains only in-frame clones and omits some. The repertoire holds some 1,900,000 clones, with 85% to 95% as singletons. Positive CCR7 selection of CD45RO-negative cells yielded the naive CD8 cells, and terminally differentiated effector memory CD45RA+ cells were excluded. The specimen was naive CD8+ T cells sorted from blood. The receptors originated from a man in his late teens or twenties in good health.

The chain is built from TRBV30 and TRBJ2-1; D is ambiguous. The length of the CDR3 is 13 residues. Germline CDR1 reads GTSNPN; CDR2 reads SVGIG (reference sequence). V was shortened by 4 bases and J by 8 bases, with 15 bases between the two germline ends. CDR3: CAWTAANDDEQFF. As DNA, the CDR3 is TGTGCCTGGACCGCGGCGAACGACGATGAGCAGTTCTTC.

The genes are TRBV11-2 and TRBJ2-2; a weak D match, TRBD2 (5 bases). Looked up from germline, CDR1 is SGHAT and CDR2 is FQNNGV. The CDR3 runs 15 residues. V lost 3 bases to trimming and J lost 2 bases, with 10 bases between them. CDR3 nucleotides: TGTGCCAGCAGCTTGGGAGCGACTAACACCGGGGAGCTGTTTTTT. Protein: CASSLGATNTGELFF. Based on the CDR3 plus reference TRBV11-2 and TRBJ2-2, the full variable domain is EAGVAQSPRYKIIEKRQSVAFWCNPISGHATLYWYQQILGQGPKLLIQFQNNGVVDDSQLPKDRFSAERLKGVDSTLKIQPAKLEDSAVYLCASSLGATNTGELFFGEGSRLTVL.

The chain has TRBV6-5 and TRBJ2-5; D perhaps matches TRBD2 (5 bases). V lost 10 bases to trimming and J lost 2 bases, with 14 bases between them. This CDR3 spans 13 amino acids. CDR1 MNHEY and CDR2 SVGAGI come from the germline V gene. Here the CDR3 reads CATSSRGQETQYF. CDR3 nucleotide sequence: TGTGCCACCTCCTCCCGGGGTCAAGAGACCCAGTACTTC.

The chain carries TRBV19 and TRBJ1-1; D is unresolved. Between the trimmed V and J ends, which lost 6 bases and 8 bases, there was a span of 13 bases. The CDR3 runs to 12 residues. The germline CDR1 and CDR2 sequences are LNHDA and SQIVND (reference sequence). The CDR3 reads CASSKDEREAFF. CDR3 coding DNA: TGTGCCAGTAGCAAGGACGAGCGCGAAGCTTTCTTT.

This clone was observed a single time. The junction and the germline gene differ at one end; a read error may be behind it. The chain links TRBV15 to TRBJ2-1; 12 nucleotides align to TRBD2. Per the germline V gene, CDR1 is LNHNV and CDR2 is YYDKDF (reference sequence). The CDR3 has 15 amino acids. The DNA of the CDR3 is TGTGCCACCAGCAGAGGGATCCGCCTAGCGGGAGGGCCGCTCTTC. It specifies CATSRGIRLAGGPLF.

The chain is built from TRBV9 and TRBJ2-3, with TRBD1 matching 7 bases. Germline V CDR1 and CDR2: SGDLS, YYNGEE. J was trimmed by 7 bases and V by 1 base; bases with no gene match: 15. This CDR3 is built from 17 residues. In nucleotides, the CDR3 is TGTGCCAGCAGCGTACCCACCCAAAGGCCGGGACAGAATACGCAGTATTTT. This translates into CASSVPTQRPGQNTQYF.